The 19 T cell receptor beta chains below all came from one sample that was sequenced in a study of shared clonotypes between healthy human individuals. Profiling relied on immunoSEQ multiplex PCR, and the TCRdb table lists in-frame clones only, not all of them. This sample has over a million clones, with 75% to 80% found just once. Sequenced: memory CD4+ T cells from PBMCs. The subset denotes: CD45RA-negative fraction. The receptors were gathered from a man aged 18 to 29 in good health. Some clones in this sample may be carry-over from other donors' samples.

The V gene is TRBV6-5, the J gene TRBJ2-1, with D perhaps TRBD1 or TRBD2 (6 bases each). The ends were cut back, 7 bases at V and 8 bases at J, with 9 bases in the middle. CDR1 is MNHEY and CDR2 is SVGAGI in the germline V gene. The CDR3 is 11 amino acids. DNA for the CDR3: TGTGCCAGCATGAGGGGGGATGAGCAGTTCTTC. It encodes CASMRGDEQFF.

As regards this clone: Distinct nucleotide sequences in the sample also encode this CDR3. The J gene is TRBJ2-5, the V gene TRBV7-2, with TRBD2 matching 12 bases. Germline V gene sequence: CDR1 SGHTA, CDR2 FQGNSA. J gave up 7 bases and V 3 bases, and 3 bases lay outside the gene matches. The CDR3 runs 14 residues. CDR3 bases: TGTGCCAGCAGCTTGGGACTAGCGGGCGGGACCCAGTACTTC. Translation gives CASSLGLAGGTQYF.

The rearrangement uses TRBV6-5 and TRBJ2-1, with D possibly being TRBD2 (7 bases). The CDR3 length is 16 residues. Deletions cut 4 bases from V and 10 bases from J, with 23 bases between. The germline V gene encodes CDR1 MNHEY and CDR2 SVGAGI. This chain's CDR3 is CASSSFMAGAKYEQFF. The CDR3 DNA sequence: TGTGCCAGCAGTTCGTTTATGGCGGGGGCGAAGTACGAGCAGTTCTTC.

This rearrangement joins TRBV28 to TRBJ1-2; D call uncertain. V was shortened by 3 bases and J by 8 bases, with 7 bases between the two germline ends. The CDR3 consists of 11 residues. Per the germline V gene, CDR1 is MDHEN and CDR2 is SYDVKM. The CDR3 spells CASSLGWGYTF. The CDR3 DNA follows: TGTGCCAGCAGTTTGGGTTGGGGCTACACCTTC.

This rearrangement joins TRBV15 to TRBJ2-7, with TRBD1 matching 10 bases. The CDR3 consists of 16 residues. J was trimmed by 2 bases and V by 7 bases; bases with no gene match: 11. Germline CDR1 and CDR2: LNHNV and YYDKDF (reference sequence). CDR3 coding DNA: TGTGCCACCACCTCGGGACAGGGGAGAAATCCCTACGAGCAGTACTTC. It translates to CATTSGQGRNPYEQYF.

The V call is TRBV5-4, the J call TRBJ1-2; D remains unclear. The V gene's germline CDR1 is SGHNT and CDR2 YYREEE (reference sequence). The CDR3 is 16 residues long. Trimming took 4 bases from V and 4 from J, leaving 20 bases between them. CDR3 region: CASSPSTNRVFYGYTF. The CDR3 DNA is TGTGCCAGCAGCCCATCTACCAACCGGGTCTTCTATGGCTACACCTTC.

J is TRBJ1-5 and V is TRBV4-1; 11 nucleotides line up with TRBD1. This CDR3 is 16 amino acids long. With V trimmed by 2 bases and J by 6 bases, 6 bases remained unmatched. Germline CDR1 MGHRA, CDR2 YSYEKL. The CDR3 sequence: CASSQPGQGVRQPQHF. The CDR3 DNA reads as TGCGCCAGCAGCCAACCGGGACAGGGGGTTCGTCAGCCCCAGCATTTT.

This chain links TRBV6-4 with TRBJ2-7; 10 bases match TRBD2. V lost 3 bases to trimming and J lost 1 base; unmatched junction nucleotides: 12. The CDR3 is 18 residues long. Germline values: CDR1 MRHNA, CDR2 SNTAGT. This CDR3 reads CASSERPETSGRSYEQYF. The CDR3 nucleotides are TGTGCCAGCAGTGAAAGGCCCGAGACTAGCGGGCGATCCTACGAGCAGTACTTC.

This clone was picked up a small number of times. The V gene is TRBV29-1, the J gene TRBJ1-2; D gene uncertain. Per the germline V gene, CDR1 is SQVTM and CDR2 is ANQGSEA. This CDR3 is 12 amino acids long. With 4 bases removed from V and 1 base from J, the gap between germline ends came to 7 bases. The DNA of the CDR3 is TGCAGCGTTGTAAGGTTTAACTATGGCTACACCTTC. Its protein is CSVVRFNYGYTF.

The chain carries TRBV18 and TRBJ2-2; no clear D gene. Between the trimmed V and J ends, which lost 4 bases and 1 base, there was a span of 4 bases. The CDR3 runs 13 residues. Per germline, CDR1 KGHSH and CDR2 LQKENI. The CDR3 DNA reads TGTGCCAGCTCACGAGAGAACACCGGGGAGCTGTTTTTT. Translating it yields CASSRENTGELFF.

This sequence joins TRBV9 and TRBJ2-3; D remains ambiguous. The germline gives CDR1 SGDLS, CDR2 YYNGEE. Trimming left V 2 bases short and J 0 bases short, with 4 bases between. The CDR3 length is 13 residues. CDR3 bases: TGTGCCAGCAGCGTTATTAGCACAGATACGCAGTATTTT. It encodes CASSVISTDTQYF.

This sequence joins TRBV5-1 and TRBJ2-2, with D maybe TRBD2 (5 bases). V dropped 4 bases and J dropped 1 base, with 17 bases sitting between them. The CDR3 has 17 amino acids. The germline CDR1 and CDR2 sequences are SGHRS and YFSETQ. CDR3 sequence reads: CASSADSDPWNTGELFF. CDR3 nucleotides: TGCGCCAGCAGCGCGGACTCCGACCCCTGGAACACCGGGGAGCTGTTTTTT.

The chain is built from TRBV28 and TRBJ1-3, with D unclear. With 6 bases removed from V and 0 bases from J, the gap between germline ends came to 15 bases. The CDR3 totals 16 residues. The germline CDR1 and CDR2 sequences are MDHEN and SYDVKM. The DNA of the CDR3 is TGTGCCAGCAGCCCCGCGGGGTTCGGCTCTGGAAACACCATATATTTT. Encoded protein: CASSPAGFGSGNTIYF.

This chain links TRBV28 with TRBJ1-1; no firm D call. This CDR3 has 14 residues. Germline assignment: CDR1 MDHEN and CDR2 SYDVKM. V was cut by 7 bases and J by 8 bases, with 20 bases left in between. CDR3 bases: TGTGCCAGCAAGGCCGGATACGAGGCAACGGAAGCTTTCTTT. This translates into CASKAGYEATEAFF.

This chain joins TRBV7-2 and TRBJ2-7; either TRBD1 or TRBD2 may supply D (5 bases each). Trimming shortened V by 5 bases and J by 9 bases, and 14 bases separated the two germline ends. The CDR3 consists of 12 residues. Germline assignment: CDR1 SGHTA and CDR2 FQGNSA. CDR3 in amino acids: CASSPPKGRQYF. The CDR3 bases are TGTGCCAGCAGCCCCCCCAAGGGGAGGCAGTACTTC.

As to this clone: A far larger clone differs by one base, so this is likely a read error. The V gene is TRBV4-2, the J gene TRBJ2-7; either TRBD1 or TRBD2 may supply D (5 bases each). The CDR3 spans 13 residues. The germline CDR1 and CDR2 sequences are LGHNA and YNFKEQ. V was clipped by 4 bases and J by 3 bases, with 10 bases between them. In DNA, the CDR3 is TGTGCCAGCAGCCGGGACGGCCTCTACGAGCAGTACTTC. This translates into CASSRDGLYEQYF.

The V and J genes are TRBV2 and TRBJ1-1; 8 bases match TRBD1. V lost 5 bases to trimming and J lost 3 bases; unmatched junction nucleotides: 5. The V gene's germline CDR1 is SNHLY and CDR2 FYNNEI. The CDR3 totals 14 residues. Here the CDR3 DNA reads TGTGCCAGCAGTCAACAGGGGGGGTACACTGAAGCTTTCTTT. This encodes CASSQQGGYTEAFF.

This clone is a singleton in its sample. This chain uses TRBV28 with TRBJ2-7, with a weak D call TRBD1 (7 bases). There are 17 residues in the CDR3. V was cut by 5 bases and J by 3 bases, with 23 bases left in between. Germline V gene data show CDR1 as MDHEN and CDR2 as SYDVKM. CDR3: CASSTSRIRGDSYEQYF. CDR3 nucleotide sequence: TGTGCCAGCAGTACATCACGTATCAGGGGGGATAGCTACGAGCAGTACTTC.

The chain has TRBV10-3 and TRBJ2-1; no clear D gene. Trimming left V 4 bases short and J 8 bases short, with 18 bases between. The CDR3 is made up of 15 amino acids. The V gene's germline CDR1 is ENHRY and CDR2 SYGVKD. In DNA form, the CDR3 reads TGTGCCATCAGTGCGGAGCCTAAAAGTGGCCATGAGCAGTTCTTC. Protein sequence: CAISAEPKSGHEQFF.